Presented here are 14 T cell receptor beta chains from one specimen sequenced in a study of shared clonotypes between healthy human individuals. Sequenced by immunoSEQ multiplex PCR; TCRdb stores in-frame clones only, minus some. The sample carries hundreds of thousands of clones, around two thirds recorded once. The sequenced material came from memory CD4+ T cells sorted from blood. As for subset: CD45RA-negative fraction. All receptors derive from a woman between 25 and 40 years old in good health.

The V gene is TRBV30, the J gene TRBJ2-3; 15 bases line up with TRBD2. V was pared by 3 bases and J by 6 bases, with 13 bases of the junction left unmatched. From germline, CDR1 is GTSNPN and CDR2 SVGIG (reference sequence). This CDR3 comprises 18 residues. The CDR3 coding sequence is TGTGCCTGGAGCGGAGGGGGCGGACTAGCGGGAGGGTTGGATACGCAGTATTTT. It yields the protein CAWSGGGGLAGGLDTQYF.

Of note for this clone: Other nucleotide sequences in the sample specify the same CDR3. This sequence joins TRBV19 and TRBJ1-4; tentatively, D is TRBD1 (6 bases). The CDR3 runs to 13 residues. Trimming left V 8 bases short and J 5 bases short, with 12 bases between. From germline, CDR1 is LNHDA and CDR2 SQIVND (reference sequence). Here the CDR3 reads CASRGGGNEKLFF. The CDR3 bases are TGTGCCAGTCGGGGAGGGGGGAATGAAAAACTGTTTTTT. The full variable domain, completed using reference TRBV19 and TRBJ1-4, is DGGITQSPKYLFRKEGQNVTLSCEQNLNHDAMYWYRQDPGQGLRLIYYSQIVNDFQKGDIAEGYSVSREKKESFPLTVTSAQKNPTAFYLCASRGGGNEKLFFGSGTQLSVL.

The chain joins TRBV7-9 to TRBJ2-1; TRBD2 agrees at 13 bases. There are 19 residues in the CDR3. Germline CDR1 is SEHNR and CDR2 is FQNEAQ (reference sequence). V trimming: 4 bases; J trimming: 0 bases; junction bases outside the gene matches: 9. The CDR3 nucleotides read TGTGCCAGCAGCTGGACTAGCGGGGGAGGGAAAAGCTCCTACAATGAGCAGTTCTTC. This codes for CASSWTSGGGKSSYNEQFF.

This clone was recorded many times. The chain carries TRBV25-1 and TRBJ2-3; tentative D call: TRBD1 (6 bases). The CDR3 has 14 residues. Germline V CDR1 and CDR2: MGHDK, SYGVNS. V lost 4 bases, J lost 6 bases, and 14 bases lay in between. CDR3 amino acids: CASSVRDISDTQYF. The CDR3 nucleotides read TGTGCCAGCAGTGTCCGGGACATTTCGGATACGCAGTATTTT.

Remarks on this clone: This sample also contains other DNA sequences that code for the same CDR3. The chain carries TRBV27 and TRBJ2-2; 7 nucleotides align to TRBD1. The junction had 4 bases not matched to a gene; V was cut back by 2 bases and J by 7 bases. The CDR3 runs to 14 residues. CDR1 is MNHEY and CDR2 is SMNVEV in the germline V gene (reference sequence). Here the CDR3 reads CASSLNRGGGELFF. The CDR3, as DNA: TGTGCCAGCAGTTTAAACAGGGGTGGCGGGGAGCTGTTTTTT.

For this clone: This sample includes further DNA sequences coding for the same CDR3. The chain combines TRBV11-2 with TRBJ2-5, with 8 nucleotides matching TRBD1. Germline V gene sequence: CDR1 SGHAT, CDR2 FQNNGV. With V trimmed by 5 bases and J by 4 bases, 6 bases remained unmatched. The CDR3 totals 14 residues. CDR3 region: CASSPGTGGETQYF. CDR3 nucleotides: TGTGCCAGCAGCCCAGGGACAGGCGGAGAGACCCAGTACTTC.

Many counts were recorded for this clone. The CDR3 nucleotides are TGTGCCAGCAGGGCTAGGGGACAGGGAAACTATGGCTACACCTTC. This sequence encodes CASRARGQGNYGYTF. The V gene is TRBV28, the J gene TRBJ1-2; TRBD1 matches at 9 bases. The V gene end was trimmed by 6 bases and the J gene end by 2 bases; junction bases not matched to a gene: 7. The CDR3 length is 15 residues. CDR1 and CDR2 from the germline V gene are MDHEN and SYDVKM.

The CDR3 DNA follows: TGTGCCAGCAGAAGAAGGAGTGGGACTAGCGGAGCCTACGAGCAGTACTTC. As protein: CASRRRSGTSGAYEQYF. The V call is TRBV27, the J call TRBJ2-7, with 11 bases matching TRBD2. Looked up from germline, CDR1 is MNHEY and CDR2 is SMNVEV (reference sequence). This CDR3 has 17 amino acids. Trimming at V came to 6 bases and at J to 2 bases, leaving 12 bases not matched to a gene.

In this sample, this clone turned up once. The rearrangement links TRBV7-9 to TRBJ1-3, with D hard to call. The V end lost 2 bases, the J end lost 2 bases, and 16 bases lay between the germline ends. This CDR3 is 17 amino acids long. Per germline, CDR1 SEHNR and CDR2 FQNEAQ (reference sequence). CDR3 loop: CASSLYLGHGTGNTIYF. The CDR3 DNA is TGTGCCAGCAGCTTATATCTGGGCCACGGAACTGGAAACACCATATATTTT.

The chain combines TRBV28 with TRBJ1-4; TRBD1 matches at 9 bases. The J segment lost 4 bases and the V segment lost 6 bases, leaving 6 bases of the junction unmatched. Germline CDR1 reads MDHEN; CDR2 reads SYDVKM. The CDR3 runs 15 residues. In DNA form, the CDR3 reads TGTGCCAGCAGCTACACGACAGGGGGTAATGAAAAACTGTTTTTT. This sequence encodes CASSYTTGGNEKLFF.

The V gene is TRBV19, the J gene TRBJ1-4; no clear D gene. This CDR3 has 15 residues. V was pared by 3 bases and J by 8 bases, with 16 bases between. Germline V gene data show CDR1 as LNHDA and CDR2 as SQIVND (reference sequence). The CDR3 region has the DNA TGTGCCAGTAGTATCTTAGTTGGAGGAACAGAAAAACTGTTTTTT. This gives the protein CASSILVGGTEKLFF.

This clone showed up just a few times. V usage is TRBV5-1 and J usage is TRBJ2-2; D is undetermined. Trimming removed 0 bases from V and 1 base from J, with 7 bases in between. This CDR3 has 15 amino acids. Germline CDR1 is SGHRS and CDR2 is YFSETQ. The CDR3 loop reads CASSLDGENTGELFF. The CDR3 nucleotides read TGCGCCAGCAGCTTGGATGGAGAGAACACCGGGGAGCTGTTTTTT.

This rearrangement joins TRBV2 to TRBJ2-7, with TRBD2 identical over 12 bases. V was clipped by 3 bases and J by 5 bases; unmatched bases: 5. Germline assignment: CDR1 SNHLY and CDR2 FYNNEI. This CDR3 spans 15 amino acids. The CDR3 DNA sequence: TGTGCCAGCAGTGAGAGACTAGCGGGAGTAGACGAGCAGTACTTC. This encodes CASSERLAGVDEQYF.

The chain couples TRBV11-2 to TRBJ2-1; 9 nucleotides align to TRBD2. The CDR3 extends over 16 amino acids. Trimming cost V 5 bases and J 8 bases; bases outside gene matches: 13. The V gene's germline CDR1 is SGHAT and CDR2 FQNNGV. CDR3 amino acids: CASSKLAGATDDEQFF. CDR3 sequence (DNA): TGTGCCAGCAGCAAACTAGCGGGCGCGACCGACGATGAGCAGTTCTTC.